This is a list of T cell receptor beta chains from one sample in a study of radiation and T cells in renal cell carcinoma. Some clones are missing from TCRdb's copy, which holds only in-frame ones; the method was immunoSEQ multiplex PCR. Of some 100,000 clones in the sample, 65% to 85% were seen once. Sequenced here: blood, sampled from a patient whose treatment included radiotherapy and nephrectomy. The receptors stem from a man in his 60s with renal cell carcinoma. CDR3s include the opening cysteine and the closing phenylalanine or tryptophan. Each record gives: clone size, V gene, J gene, CDR3 length, D gene, CDR3 protein, CDR3 DNA. D genes are given only for firm matches. Clone size is given for some rows only: seen once, a few or many times, or a class if the clone is expanded.

>few|TRBV5-5|TRBJ2-7|15|NA
CASSLGQGSGYEQYF
TGTGCCAGCAGCTTGGGGCAGGGGTCGGGCTACGAGCAGTACTTC
>NA|TRBV5-4|TRBJ2-1|16|NA
CASSLAGAGYYNEQFF
TGTGCCAGCAGCTTGGCCGGGGCGGGGTACTACAATGAGCAGTTCTTC
>once|TRBV11-2|TRBJ2-1|12|NA
CASSLGYNEQFF
TGTGCCAGCAGCTTAGGTTACAATGAGCAGTTCTTC
>NA|TRBV15|TRBJ1-4|13|TRBD1
CATLRDRDEKLFF
TGTGCCACACTCCGGGACAGGGATGAAAAACTGTTTTTT
>few|TRBV6-1|TRBJ2-3|15|TRBD2
CASSMGLAGADTQYF
TGTGCCAGCAGTATGGGACTAGCGGGAGCAGATACGCAGTATTTT
>NA|TRBV19|TRBJ1-3|15|NA
CASSMIGGPGNTIYF
TGTGCCAGTAGTATGATCGGTGGCCCCGGAAACACCATATATTTT
>NA|TRBV15|TRBJ1-5|16|TRBD1
CATSRDEGTGDQPQHF
TGTGCCACCAGCAGAGATGAAGGGACAGGGGACCAGCCCCAGCATTTT
>NA|TRBV19|TRBJ1-5|15|TRBD1
CASSTGGNSNQPQHF
TGTGCCAGTAGTACAGGGGGGAATAGCAATCAGCCCCAGCATTTT
>NA|TRBV7-2|TRBJ2-2|17|NA
CASSFSSLQANTGELFF
TGTGCCAGCAGCTTCAGTAGCTTACAGGCGAACACCGGGGAGCTGTTTTTT
>NA|TRBV28|TRBJ2-7|15|NA
CASSLGGQGNHEQYF
TGTGCCAGCAGTTTAGGTGGTCAGGGGAACCACGAGCAGTACTTC
>NA|TRBV28|TRBJ2-7|12|TRBD1
CASRRDSYEQYF
TGTGCCAGCAGAAGGGACAGCTACGAGCAGTACTTC
>once|TRBV10-3|TRBJ1-5|13|NA
CAIKGGDHQPQHF
TGTGCCATCAAGGGCGGAGACCATCAGCCCCAGCATTTT
>NA|TRBV18|TRBJ2-1|17|TRBD2
CASSPRLAGGSYNEQFF
TGTGCCAGCTCCCCCAGGCTAGCGGGAGGATCGTACAATGAGCAGTTCTTC
>NA|TRBV6-5|TRBJ1-3|15|TRBD1
CASKTTGGDGNTIYF
TGTGCCAGCAAGACGACAGGGGGCGATGGAAACACCATATATTTT
>NA|TRBV7-9|TRBJ2-3|14|NA
CASSLPRDTDTQYF
TGTGCCAGCAGCTTGCCAAGGGACACAGATACGCAGTATTTT
>NA|TRBV18|TRBJ2-7|15|NA
CASSPPWTDSYEQYF
TGTGCCAGCTCACCACCGTGGACGGACTCCTACGAGCAGTACTTC
>once|TRBV10-2|TRBJ1-5|14|NA
CASSEGNVGFPQHF
TGCGCCAGCAGTGAGGGAAATGTAGGATTCCCCCAGCATTTT
>few|TRBV7-7|TRBJ2-2|15|NA
CASSPRQANTGELFF
TGTGCCAGCAGCCCCCGACAGGCGAACACCGGGGAGCTGTTTTTT
>NA|TRBV7-9|TRBJ1-5|14|NA
CASSPGQLNQPQHF
TGTGCCAGCAGCCCTGGACAGCTTAATCAGCCCCAGCATTTT
>NA|TRBV19|TRBJ1-1|16|TRBD1
CASSIKGQGPNTEAFF
TGTGCCAGTAGTATAAAGGGACAGGGGCCGAACACTGAAGCTTTCTTT
>NA|TRBV4-1|TRBJ2-3|18|TRBD2
CASSLRTSGTTLEGTQYF
TGCGCCAGCAGCCTCCGGACTAGCGGGACTACGCTTGAGGGGACGCAGTATTTT
>NA|TRBV5-1|TRBJ1-1|13|NA
CASSLDLNTEAFF
TGCGCCAGCAGCTTGGATCTGAACACTGAAGCTTTCTTT
>NA|TRBV5-6|TRBJ2-7|14|TRBD1
CASRRRQGVYEQYF
TGTGCCAGCAGACGTAGACAGGGGGTCTACGAGCAGTACTTC
>NA|TRBV7-3|TRBJ1-1|12|NA
CASSPDWLQAFF
TGTGCCAGCAGCCCAGACTGGCTTCAAGCTTTCTTT
>NA|TRBV4-3|TRBJ2-2|17|TRBD2
CASRTYSGRSNTGELFF
TGCGCCAGCAGAACCTATAGCGGGAGGTCGAACACCGGGGAGCTGTTTTTT
>NA|TRBV5-4|TRBJ1-2|14|TRBD1
CASSLIDRGEGYTF
TGTGCCAGCAGCTTGATAGACAGGGGGGAAGGCTACACCTTC
>once|TRBV28|TRBJ2-7|15|NA
CASSSKKGPPYEQYF
TGTGCCAGCAGTTCTAAGAAAGGGCCGCCCTACGAGCAGTACTTC
>NA|TRBV5-1|TRBJ2-1|15|NA
CASSLVQGAPNEQFF
TGCGCCAGCAGCTTGGTCCAGGGAGCTCCGAATGAGCAGTTCTTC
>NA|TRBV7-9|TRBJ2-7|13|NA
CASSLDSGAEQYF
TGTGCCAGCAGCTTAGATTCAGGGGCCGAGCAGTACTTC
>NA|TRBV7-9|TRBJ2-5|14|NA
CASSLHHGQETQYF
TGTGCCAGCAGCTTACATCACGGCCAAGAGACCCAGTACTTC
>NA|TRBV19|TRBJ1-2|15|NA
CASSRTKTGNYGYTF
TGTGCCAGTAGCCGAACCAAGACTGGAAACTATGGCTACACCTTC
>NA|TRBV7-8|TRBJ1-5|14|NA
CASSLSTFNQPQHF
TGTGCCAGCAGCTTATCAACCTTCAATCAGCCCCAGCATTTT
>NA|TRBV11-3|TRBJ2-1|15|NA
CASSLDDQRYNEQFF
TGTGCCAGCAGCTTAGATGACCAGCGTTACAATGAGCAGTTCTTC
>NA|TRBV5-4|TRBJ1-2|17|NA
CASSLGDGSLANYGYTF
TGTGCCAGCAGCTTGGGGGACGGTTCCTTAGCTAACTATGGCTACACCTTC
>NA|TRBV18|TRBJ2-1|18|TRBD2
CASSPPKGSGSSYNEQFF
TGTGCCAGCTCACCACCCAAGGGTAGCGGGAGCTCCTACAATGAGCAGTTCTTC
>NA|TRBV7-7|TRBJ2-2|13|NA
CASSLSRMGQLFF
TGTGCCAGCAGCTTAAGCCGGATGGGGCAGCTGTTTTTT
>NA|TRBV5-8|TRBJ2-5|16|TRBD2
CASSSFGLAGQETQYF
TGTGCCAGCAGCTCTTTCGGACTAGCGGGACAAGAGACCCAGTACTTC
>few|TRBV19|TRBJ1-2|15|TRBD1
CASSDRDSRNYGYTF
TGTGCCAGTAGTGACCGGGACAGCCGTAACTATGGCTACACCTTC
>NA|TRBV18|TRBJ2-7|12|NA
CASSPGGYEQYF
TGTGCCAGCTCACCGGGGGGCTACGAGCAGTACTTC
>NA|TRBV28|TRBJ1-2|15|TRBD1
CASREQGAHVYGYTF
TGTGCCAGCAGGGAACAGGGGGCTCATGTCTATGGCTACACCTTC
>NA|TRBV27|TRBJ2-3|14|NA
CASSLSAVGDTQYF
TGTGCCAGCAGTTTATCCGCCGTCGGAGATACGCAGTATTTT
>NA|TRBV4-2|TRBJ2-1|12|NA
CASSQDEAKQFF
TGTGCCAGCAGCCAAGATGAAGCGAAGCAGTTCTTC
>NA|TRBV11-2|TRBJ2-5|15|TRBD2
CASRWAPGLGETQYF
TGTGCCAGCAGATGGGCGCCGGGACTAGGGGAGACCCAGTACTTC
>NA|TRBV9|TRBJ2-3|15|NA
CASSASTPHTDTQYF
TGTGCCAGCAGCGCTTCGACCCCGCACACAGATACGCAGTATTTT
>NA|TRBV7-2|TRBJ1-3|16|NA
CASSFTSTVSGNTIYF
TGTGCCAGCAGCTTCACCTCCACAGTCTCTGGAAACACCATATATTTT
>NA|TRBV6-5|TRBJ1-2|13|NA
CASTQGTGGGYTF
TGTGCCAGCACCCAAGGGACGGGTGGGGGCTACACCTTC
>once|TRBV19|TRBJ2-7|14|NA
CASSPGTLDYEQYF
TGTGCCAGTAGTCCAGGGACCTTAGACTACGAGCAGTACTTC
>NA|TRBV5-1|TRBJ2-7|15|NA
CASSSTYGARYEQYF
TGCGCCAGCAGCTCCACATACGGAGCCCGCTACGAGCAGTACTTC
>NA|TRBV19|TRBJ1-5|18|TRBD1
CASTTSGDRANSNQPQHF
TGTGCCAGTACTACCTCCGGGGACAGGGCGAATAGCAATCAGCCCCAGCATTTT
>NA|TRBV5-1|TRBJ2-7|12|NA
CASSSRPYEQYF
TGCGCCAGCAGCTCCCGACCCTACGAGCAGTACTTC
>NA|TRBV4-3|TRBJ2-3|15|NA
CASSQARAATDTQYF
TGCGCCAGCAGCCAAGCGAGGGCAGCCACAGATACGCAGTATTTT
>NA|TRBV5-1|TRBJ2-1|16|TRBD2
CASRPLGGRLYNEQFF
TGCGCCAGCAGACCCCTAGGCGGGAGGCTATACAATGAGCAGTTCTTC
>NA|TRBV5-4|TRBJ2-5|15|NA
CASSLDRWRTETQYF
TGTGCCAGCAGCTTGGACAGGTGGAGGACGGAGACCCAGTACTTC
>NA|TRBV9|TRBJ2-7|15|TRBD2
CASSVGTRLGHEQYF
TGTGCCAGCAGCGTTGGGACTAGATTAGGCCACGAGCAGTACTTC
>NA|TRBV5-6|TRBJ2-2|16|TRBD1
CASSSRQGWNTGELFF
TGTGCCAGCAGCTCCCGACAGGGGTGGAACACCGGGGAGCTGTTTTTT
>few|TRBV5-1|TRBJ1-1|15|NA
CASSLAGAMNTEAFF
TGCGCCAGCAGCTTGGCCGGGGCGATGAACACTGAAGCTTTCTTT
>NA|TRBV29-1|TRBJ2-5|11|NA
CSVVPTETQYF
TGCAGCGTTGTTCCCACAGAGACCCAGTACTTC
>few|TRBV18|TRBJ2-3|15|NA
CASSPRQGRADTQYF
TGTGCCAGCTCACCACGGCAGGGTAGGGCAGATACGCAGTATTTT
>NA|TRBV18|TRBJ2-3|14|TRBD1
CASSLDRVADTQYF
TGTGCCAGCTCACTCGACAGGGTCGCAGATACGCAGTATTTT
>NA|TRBV19|TRBJ1-1|15|NA
CASGREDTTNTEAFF
TGTGCCAGTGGGAGAGAGGACACAACGAACACTGAAGCTTTCTTT